Listed here are 16 T cell receptor beta chains from one sample, sequenced in a study of OX40 agonist ivuxolimab in advanced cancers. Generated by immunoSEQ multiplex PCR, the TCRdb table keeps only in-frame clones and is missing some. The sample carries 71,000 or so clones, 70% to 90% recorded once. The sample here was CD4+ or CD8+ T cells sorted from blood, taken in a trial of the OX40 agonist ivuxolimab. The receptors were sampled from an adult with an advanced solid tumor such as melanoma, head and neck, liver or kidney cancer.

The rearrangement links TRBV9 to TRBJ1-5, with D tentatively TRBD1 (6 bases). V gave up 4 bases and J gave up 7 bases, with 18 bases separating them. The CDR3 runs to 15 residues. CDR1 is SGDLS and CDR2 is YYNGEE in the germline V gene. The CDR3 region is CASSHSGGPEQPQHF. In nucleotides, the CDR3 is TGTGCCAGCAGCCATTCTGGGGGGCCGGAGCAGCCCCAGCATTTT.

With regard to this clone: At the DNA level, this CDR3 is encoded by other sequences in the same sample as well. This chain uses TRBV19 with TRBJ1-5; maybe TRBD1 (5 bases). The CDR3 spans 15 residues. In germline, CDR1 is LNHDA, CDR2 SQIVND (reference sequence). V lost 7 bases and J lost 0, with 13 bases in between. CDR3 DNA: TGTGCCAGTACCCAGGGCAAGGGTAGCAATCAGCCCCAGCATTTT. This gives the protein CASTQGKGSNQPQHF. The variable domain in full, with the rest retrieved from reference TRBV19 and TRBJ1-5, is DGGITQSPKYLFRKEGQNVTLSCEQNLNHDAMYWYRQDPGQGLRLIYYSQIVNDFQKGDIAEGYSVSREKKESFPLTVTSAQKNPTAFYLCASTQGKGSNQPQHFGDGTRLSIL.

CDR3 protein: CASSERVGQGYGYTF. In DNA, the CDR3 is TGTGCCAGCAGTGAAAGGGTGGGACAGGGCTACGGCTACACCTTC. J is TRBJ1-2 and V is TRBV6-1; 9 positions agree with TRBD1. The junction had 9 bases not matched to a gene; V was cut back by 2 bases and J by 8 bases. This CDR3 is 15 amino acids long. Germline V gene data show CDR1 as MNHNS and CDR2 as SASEGT.

Notes on this clone: Different DNA sequences within this sample yield the same CDR3. V and J are TRBV7-8 and TRBJ2-5; TRBD1 or TRBD2 may be the D gene (5 bases each). The CDR3 totals 13 residues. CDR1 is SGHVS and CDR2 is FQNEAQ in the germline V gene. The germline V and J ends were trimmed by 5 bases and 1 base, with 8 bases remaining between them. CDR3 protein: CASSRDRQETQYF. In DNA form, the CDR3 reads TGTGCCAGCAGCAGGGACCGCCAAGAGACCCAGTACTTC.

The J gene is TRBJ2-5, the V gene TRBV11-2; 10 bases agree with TRBD2. Germline V lookup: CDR1 SGHAT, CDR2 FQNNGV. The CDR3 has 15 amino acids. Losses at the gene ends were 5 bases for V and 4 bases for J; bases not matched to a gene: 7. The CDR3 here is CASSLGLAEVETQYF. The CDR3 bases are TGTGCCAGCAGCCTAGGACTAGCGGAAGTAGAGACCCAGTACTTC.

The chain links TRBV4-3 to TRBJ1-1; weak D call: TRBD1 (5 bases). V dropped 3 bases and J dropped 5 bases, with 7 bases sitting between them. The CDR3 extends over 12 amino acids. Per the germline V gene, CDR1 is LGHNA and CDR2 is YSLEER. The CDR3 sequence: CASSHEGTEAFF. DNA for the CDR3: TGCGCCAGCAGCCATGAGGGGACTGAAGCTTTCTTT.

The J gene is TRBJ2-3, the V gene TRBV7-3; 8 nucleotides line up with TRBD2. V lost 5 bases to trimming and J lost 2 bases; unmatched junction nucleotides: 3. The CDR3 consists of 14 residues. Germline assignment: CDR1 SGHTA and CDR2 FQGTGA. CDR3 sequence: CASSNSGNTDTQYF. The CDR3 nucleotides read TGTGCCAGCAGCAATAGCGGGAACACAGATACGCAGTATTTT. The full variable domain, its missing parts supplied by reference TRBV7-3 and TRBJ2-3, is GAGVSQTPSNKVTEKGKYVELRCDPISGHTALYWYRQSLGQGPEFLIYFQGTGAADDSGLPNDRFFAVRPEGSVSTLKIQRTERGDSAVYLCASSNSGNTDTQYFGPGTRLTVL.

The chain joins TRBV6-5 to TRBJ2-1; 10 bases are a match to TRBD2. The CDR3 covers 14 residues. Trimming took 6 bases from V and 16 from J; bases not matched to a gene: 15. Germline V gene sequence: CDR1 MNHEY, CDR2 SVGAGI. The CDR3 here is CASRAADRASGSFF. CDR3 coding DNA: TGTGCCAGCAGGGCAGCGGATAGGGCTAGCGGGAGTTTCTTC.

The chain uses TRBV5-8 and TRBJ1-5; D uncertain. The CDR3 contains 15 residues. Germline loops: CDR1 SGHTS, CDR2 YDEGEE. The V gene lost 0 bases and the J gene lost 0 bases, with 7 bases spanning the gap. The CDR3, as DNA: TGTGCCAGCAGCTTGGAGGTTTATAGCAATCAGCCCCAGCATTTT. Translating it yields CASSLEVYSNQPQHF.

V and J are TRBV10-2 and TRBJ1-3; the D gene is possibly TRBD1 (5 bases). Germline assignment: CDR1 WSHSY and CDR2 SAAADI. The length of the CDR3 is 15 residues. The germline V and J ends were trimmed by 2 bases and 2 bases, with 10 bases remaining between them. The CDR3 DNA sequence: TGCGCCAGCAGTGAGGGGAGGGGCCCTGGAAACACCATATATTTT. It yields the protein CASSEGRGPGNTIYF.

The chain couples TRBV11-2 to TRBJ2-7; D remains unclear. Per germline, CDR1 SGHAT and CDR2 FQNNGV. The CDR3 is made up of 11 amino acids. Trimming took off 1 base at V and 6 bases at J, with 4 bases between the two ends. The CDR3 protein is CASSLVAEQYF. DNA for the CDR3: TGTGCCAGCAGCTTAGTGGCCGAGCAGTACTTC.

This clone has a single count. J is TRBJ2-3 and V is TRBV5-8, with no clear D. CDR1 is SGHTS, CDR2 YDEGEE, per germline. V was trimmed by 4 bases and J by 4 bases, leaving 7 bases between them. The CDR3 covers 12 residues. As DNA, the CDR3 is TGTGCCAGCAGCCCCTCAGCAGATACGCAGTATTTT. Residues: CASSPSADTQYF.

This chain connects TRBV5-5 to TRBJ2-7, with 8 bases aligning to TRBD2. The trim removed 0 bases at V and 0 bases at J, leaving 5 bases unmatched. The CDR3 covers 16 residues. Germline V gives CDR1 SGHKS, CDR2 YYEKEE (reference sequence). The CDR3 loop is CASSLVSAGASYEQYF. The DNA of the CDR3 is TGTGCCAGCAGCTTGGTCTCAGCGGGAGCCTCCTACGAGCAGTACTTC.

The CDR3 DNA is TGTGCCAGCAGTCGAGGGACGAGGGGCACAGATACGCAGTATTTT. Its translation: CASSRGTRGTDTQYF. The chain recombines TRBV6-5 with TRBJ2-3; perhaps D is TRBD1 or TRBD2 (5 bases each). This CDR3 comprises 15 residues. Germline CDR1 is MNHEY and CDR2 is SVGAGI. V lost 5 bases and J 1 base, leaving 13 bases between the germline ends.

This chain uses TRBV28 with TRBJ1-1; TRBD1 agrees at 7 bases. CDR3 length: 14 residues. Germline V gives CDR1 MDHEN, CDR2 SYDVKM. Losses at the gene ends were 2 bases for V and 5 bases for J; bases not matched to a gene: 5. This CDR3 reads CASSLVGQTTEAFF. In DNA, the CDR3 is TGTGCCAGCAGTTTAGTGGGACAGACAACTGAAGCTTTCTTT.

V and J are TRBV21-1 and TRBJ2-7; TRBD2 reflects the table's D call only, with no check against the DNA. TRBV21-1 has pseudogene status. The CDR3 extends over 16 amino acids. The CDR3 sequence is CASSKGASGSRYEQYF. In DNA form, the CDR3 reads TGTGCCAGCAGCAAAGGGGCTAGCGGGAGTCGGTACGAGCAGTACTTC.